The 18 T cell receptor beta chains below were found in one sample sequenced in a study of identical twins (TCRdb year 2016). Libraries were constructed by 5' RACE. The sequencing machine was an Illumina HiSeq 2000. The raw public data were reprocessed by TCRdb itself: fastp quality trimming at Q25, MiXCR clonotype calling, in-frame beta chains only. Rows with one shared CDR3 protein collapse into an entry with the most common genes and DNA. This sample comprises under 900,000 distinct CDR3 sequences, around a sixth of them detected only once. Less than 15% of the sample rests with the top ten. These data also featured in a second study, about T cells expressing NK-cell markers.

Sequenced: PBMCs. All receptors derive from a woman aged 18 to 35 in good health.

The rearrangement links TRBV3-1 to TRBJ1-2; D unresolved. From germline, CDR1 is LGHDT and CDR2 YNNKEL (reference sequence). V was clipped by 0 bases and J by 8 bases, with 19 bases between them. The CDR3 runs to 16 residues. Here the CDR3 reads CASSQEPWVGGDGYTF. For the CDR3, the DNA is TGTGCCAGCAGCCAAGAACCTTGGGTCGGAGGAGACGGCTACACCTTC. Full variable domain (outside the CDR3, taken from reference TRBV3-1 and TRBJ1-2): DTAVSQTPKYLVTQMGNDKSIKCEQNLGHDTMYWYKQDSKKFLKIMFSYNNKELIINETVPNRFSPKSPDKAHLNLHINSLELGDSAVYFCASSQEPWVGGDGYTFGSGTRLTVV.

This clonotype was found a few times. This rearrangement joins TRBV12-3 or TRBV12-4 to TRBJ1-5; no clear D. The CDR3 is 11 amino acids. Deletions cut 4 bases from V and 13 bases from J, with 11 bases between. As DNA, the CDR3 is TGTGCCAGCAGTTATGGAGAAGCGCAGCATTTT. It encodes CASSYGEAQHF.

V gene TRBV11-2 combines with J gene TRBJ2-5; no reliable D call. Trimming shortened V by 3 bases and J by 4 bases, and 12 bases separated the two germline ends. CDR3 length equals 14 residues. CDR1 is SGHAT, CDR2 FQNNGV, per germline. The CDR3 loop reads CASSFYSPVETQYF. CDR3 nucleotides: TGTGCCAGCAGCTTTTACTCCCCGGTAGAGACCCAGTACTTC.

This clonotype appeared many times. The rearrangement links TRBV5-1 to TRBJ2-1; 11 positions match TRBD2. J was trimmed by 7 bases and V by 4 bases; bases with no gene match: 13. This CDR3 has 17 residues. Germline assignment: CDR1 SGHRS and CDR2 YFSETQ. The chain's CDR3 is CASSLILSGRAWNEQFF. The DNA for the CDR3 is TGCGCCAGCAGCCTCATCCTTAGCGGGAGGGCATGGAATGAGCAGTTCTTC.

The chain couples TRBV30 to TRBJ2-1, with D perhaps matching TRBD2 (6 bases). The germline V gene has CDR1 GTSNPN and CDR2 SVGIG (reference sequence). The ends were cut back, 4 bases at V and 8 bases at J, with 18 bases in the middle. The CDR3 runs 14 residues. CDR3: CAWTRRAGRDEQFF. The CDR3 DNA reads TGTGCCTGGACCCGACGGGCGGGGAGAGATGAGCAGTTCTTC. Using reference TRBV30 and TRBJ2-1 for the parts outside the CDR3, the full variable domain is SQTIHQWPATLVQPVGSPLSLECTVEGTSNPNLYWYRQAAGRGLQLLFYSVGIGQISSEVPQNLSASRPQDRQFILSSKKLLLSDSGFYLCAWTRRAGRDEQFFGPGTRLTVL.

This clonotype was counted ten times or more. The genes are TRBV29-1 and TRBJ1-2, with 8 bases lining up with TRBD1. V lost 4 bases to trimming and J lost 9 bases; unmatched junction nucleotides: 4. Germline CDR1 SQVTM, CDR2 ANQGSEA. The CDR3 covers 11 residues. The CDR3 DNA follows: TGCAGCGTTGTGGGGACAGGTAGCTACACCTTC. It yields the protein CSVVGTGSYTF.

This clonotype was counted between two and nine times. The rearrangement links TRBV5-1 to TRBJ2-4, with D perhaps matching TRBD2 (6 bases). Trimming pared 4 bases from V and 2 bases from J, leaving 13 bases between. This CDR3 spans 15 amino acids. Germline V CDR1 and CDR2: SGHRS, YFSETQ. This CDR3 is CASSIDGSTKNIQYF. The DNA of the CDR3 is TGCGCCAGCAGCATAGACGGGAGTACCAAAAACATTCAGTACTTC.

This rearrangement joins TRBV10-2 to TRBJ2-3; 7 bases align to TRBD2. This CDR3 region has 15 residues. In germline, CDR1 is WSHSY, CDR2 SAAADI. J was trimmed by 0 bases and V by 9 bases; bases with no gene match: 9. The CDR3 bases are TGCGCCAGTTTACGACTAGCTTATAGCACAGATACGCAGTATTTT. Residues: CASLRLAYSTDTQYF.

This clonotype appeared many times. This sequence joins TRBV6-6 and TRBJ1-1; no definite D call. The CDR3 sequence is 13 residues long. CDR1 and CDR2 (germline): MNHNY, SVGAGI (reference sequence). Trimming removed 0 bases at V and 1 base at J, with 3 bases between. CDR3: CASSYSSNTEAFF. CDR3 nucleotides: TGTGCCAGCAGTTACTCCTCGAACACTGAAGCTTTCTTT.

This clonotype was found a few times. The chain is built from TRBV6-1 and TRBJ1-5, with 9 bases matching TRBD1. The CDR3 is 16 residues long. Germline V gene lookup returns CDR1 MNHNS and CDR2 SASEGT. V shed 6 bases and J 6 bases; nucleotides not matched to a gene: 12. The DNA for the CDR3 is TGTGCCAGCAGCCGATCGACAGGGGGAAGGGGTCAGCCCCAGCATTTT. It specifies CASSRSTGGRGQPQHF.

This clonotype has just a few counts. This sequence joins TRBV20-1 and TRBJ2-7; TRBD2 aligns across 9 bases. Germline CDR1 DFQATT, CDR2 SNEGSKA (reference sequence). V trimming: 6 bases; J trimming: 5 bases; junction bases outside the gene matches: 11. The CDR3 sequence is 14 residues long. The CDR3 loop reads CSARTGGGANEQYF. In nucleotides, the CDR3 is TGCAGTGCCCGTACTGGCGGGGGGGCCAACGAGCAGTACTTC.

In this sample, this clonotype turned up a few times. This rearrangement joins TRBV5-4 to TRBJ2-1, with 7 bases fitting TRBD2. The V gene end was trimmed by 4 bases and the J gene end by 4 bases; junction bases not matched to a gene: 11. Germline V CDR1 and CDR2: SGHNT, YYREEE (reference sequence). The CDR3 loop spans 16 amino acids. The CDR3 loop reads CASSSSGTTQYNEQFF. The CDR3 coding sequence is TGTGCCAGCAGCAGCTCGGGGACTACCCAATACAATGAGCAGTTCTTC.

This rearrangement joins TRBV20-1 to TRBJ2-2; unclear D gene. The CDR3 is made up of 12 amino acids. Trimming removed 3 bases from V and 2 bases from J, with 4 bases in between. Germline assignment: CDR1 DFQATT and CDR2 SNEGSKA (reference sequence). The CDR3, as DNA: TGCAGTGCTAGCTTCAACACCGGGGAGCTGTTTTTT. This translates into CSASFNTGELFF.

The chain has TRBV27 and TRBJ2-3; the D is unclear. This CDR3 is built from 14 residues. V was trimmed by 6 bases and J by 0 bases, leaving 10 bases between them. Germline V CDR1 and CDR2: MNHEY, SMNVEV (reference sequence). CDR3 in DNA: TGTGCCAGCAGATGGACGGACAGCACAGATACGCAGTATTTT. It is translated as CASRWTDSTDTQYF.

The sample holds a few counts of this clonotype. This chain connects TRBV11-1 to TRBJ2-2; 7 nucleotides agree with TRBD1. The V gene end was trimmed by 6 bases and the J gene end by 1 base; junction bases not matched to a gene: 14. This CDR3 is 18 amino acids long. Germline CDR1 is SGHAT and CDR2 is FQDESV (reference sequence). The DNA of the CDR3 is TGTGCCAGCAGTCCCTCCCCCCGGCGACAGGGGAACACCGGGGAGCTGTTTTTT. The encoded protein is CASSPSPRRQGNTGELFF. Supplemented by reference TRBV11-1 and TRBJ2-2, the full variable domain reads EAEVAQSPRYKITEKSQAVAFWCDPISGHATLYWYRQILGQGPELLVQFQDESVVDDSQLPKDRFSAERLKGVDSTLKIQPAELGDSAMYLCASSPSPRRQGNTGELFFGEGSRLTVL.

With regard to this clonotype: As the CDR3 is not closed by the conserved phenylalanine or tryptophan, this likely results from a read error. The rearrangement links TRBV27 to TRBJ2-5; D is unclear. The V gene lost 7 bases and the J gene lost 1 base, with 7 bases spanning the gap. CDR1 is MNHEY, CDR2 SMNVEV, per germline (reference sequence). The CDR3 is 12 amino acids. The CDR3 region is CASTLIQETQYL. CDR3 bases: TGTGCCAGCACCCTAATCCAAGAGACCCAGTACCTC.

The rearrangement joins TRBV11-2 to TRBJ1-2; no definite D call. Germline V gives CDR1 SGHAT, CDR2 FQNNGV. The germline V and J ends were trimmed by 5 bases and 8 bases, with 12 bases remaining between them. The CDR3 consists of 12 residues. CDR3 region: CASSRPGGGYTF. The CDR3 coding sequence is TGTGCCAGCAGCCGACCCGGTGGGGGCTACACCTTC.

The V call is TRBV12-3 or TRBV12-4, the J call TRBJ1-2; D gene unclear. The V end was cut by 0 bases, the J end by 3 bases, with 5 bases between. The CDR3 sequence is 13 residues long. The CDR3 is CASSLAGHYGYTF. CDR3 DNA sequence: TGTGCCAGCAGTTTAGCCGGCCACTATGGCTACACCTTC.